This T cell receptor beta chain was found in a study of blood T cells in healthy people across ages. A second roughly 6 to 12 cycle PCR used barcoded and J-beta primers. TCRdb reanalysed the 5' RACE reads using MiXCR and keeps one entry per CDR3 protein. The repertoire includes about 780,000 distinct CDR3 sequences, around half of them detected once, and roughly 18% sits in the top ten. There are 15 residues in the CDR3. After removal of 3 bases from V and 13 bases from J, the junction contained 12 bases not matched to a gene. Germline V lookup: CDR1 KGHDR, CDR2 SFDVKD. The receptor comes from a man at least 80 years old in good health. The sequenced material came from blood. The chain recombines TRBV24-1 with TRBJ2-4; 9 bases are shared with TRBD1. The CDR3 loop reads CATSDPRTGENEQYF. The CDR3 nucleotides are TGTGCCACCAGTGATCCGAGGACAGGGGAGAATGAGCAGTACTTC.